The TCR beta chain under discussion was sequenced for a study of beta chain features in type 1 diabetes. A CD45RO/CCR7/CD25/CD127/CD95/CD27 panel sorted naive, central memory, regulatory and stem cell-like memory CD4+ cells. Of note for this clone: The antigen is not known.

The germline V gene encodes CDR1 ENHRY and CDR2 SYGVKD. V dropped 4 bases and J dropped 4; count of bases not matched to a gene: 10. The CDR3 length is 17 residues. Expressed TCRB transcripts were sequenced because the isolated RNA had all been reverse transcribed beforehand. Generated by immunoSEQ multiplex PCR, the TCRdb table keeps only in-frame clones and is missing some. The data show hundreds of thousands of clones, around 14% seen once. General observations from the study: PCR may have favored shorter templates equally in patients and controls. Across all four CD4+ subsets, people with type 1 diabetes showed modestly shorter TCRB CDR3s. TCRB rearrangement may or may not be influenced by HLA type; here this remained unresolved.

V gene TRBV10-3 combines with J gene TRBJ2-6, with TRBD1 matching over 7 bases. The clonotype was recovered from a man younger than 40 in good health. The source material was naive CD4+ T cells from blood. CDR3 sequence: CAISGDRVFGGANVLTF. The CDR3 DNA is TGTGCCATCAGTGGTGACAGGGTTTTCGGAGGGGCCAACGTCCTGACTTTC.